A selection of T cell receptor beta chains follows, all from one sample in a study of Tregs in tolerant kidney transplant recipients. Generated by immunoSEQ multiplex PCR, the TCRdb table keeps only in-frame clones and is missing some. The table lists approximately 81,000 clones, around 90% of them singletons. The source was CD4+ T cells from blood (PBMCs), collected 24 months after the transplant. These receptor sequences come from a human patient who received a combined kidney and bone marrow transplant. Some of these T cells may belong to the graft donor. The CDR3 runs from the conserved cysteine through the conserved F or W. Fields, in order: V gene, J gene, clone size, D gene, CDR3 DNA, CDR3 protein. D genes are given only for firm matches. For some rows the clone size is stated as once, few or many, or as a class when expanded; others skip it.

v_gene: TRBV9
j_gene: TRBJ2-7
abundance: .
d_gene: TRBD1
CDR3nt: TGTGCCAGCAGCCCCGGGACAGGGGTGTACGAGCAGTACTTC
CDR3aa: CASSPGTGVYEQYF

v_gene: TRBV7-7
j_gene: TRBJ1-3
abundance: .
d_gene: .
CDR3nt: TGTGCCAGCAGCTTACGCCACCTGGACAGAGGTCATGGAAACACCATATATTTT
CDR3aa: CASSLRHLDRGHGNTIYF

v_gene: TRBV2
j_gene: TRBJ2-3
abundance: .
d_gene: .
CDR3nt: TGTGCCAGCAGTATTGGAAAGACTCTCACAGATACGCAGTATTTT
CDR3aa: CASSIGKTLTDTQYF

v_gene: TRBV4-2
j_gene: TRBJ2-7
abundance: .
d_gene: TRBD2
CDR3nt: TGTGCCAGCAGCCGAGAATCCGGGACTAGATCCTCCTACGAGCAGTACTTC
CDR3aa: CASSRESGTRSSYEQYF

v_gene: TRBV28
j_gene: TRBJ2-1
abundance: .
d_gene: TRBD2
CDR3nt: TGTGCCAGCAGTTCCAGACTAGCGGGGGGACTATACAATGAGCAGTTCTTC
CDR3aa: CASSSRLAGGLYNEQFF

v_gene: TRBV6-1
j_gene: TRBJ2-3
abundance: .
d_gene: .
CDR3nt: TGTGCCAGCACCCTTCGCGGTGGGTTTGGAAATACGCAGTATTTT
CDR3aa: CASTLRGGFGNTQYF

v_gene: TRBV7-2
j_gene: TRBJ1-3
abundance: .
d_gene: .
CDR3nt: TGTGCCAGCAGCTTAGCAACCCATTGGCCCGAACCTTCATATTTT
CDR3aa: CASSLATHWPEPSYF

v_gene: TRBV11-2
j_gene: TRBJ1-1
abundance: .
d_gene: TRBD1
CDR3nt: TGTGCCAGCAGCTTAGATCGGGACAGGGTTGTAGGAGCTTTCTTT
CDR3aa: CASSLDRDRVVGAFF

v_gene: TRBV29-1
j_gene: TRBJ1-1
abundance: .
d_gene: .
CDR3nt: TGCAGCGTCAGCCCTACAGGGATGACTGAAGCTTTCTTT
CDR3aa: CSVSPTGMTEAFF

v_gene: TRBV19
j_gene: TRBJ2-1
abundance: once
d_gene: TRBD2
CDR3nt: TGTGCCAGTAGTATAGATCTAGCGGGAGGCTTAAATGAGCAGTTCTTC
CDR3aa: CASSIDLAGGLNEQFF

v_gene: TRBV5-1
j_gene: TRBJ2-2
abundance: .
d_gene: TRBD1
CDR3nt: TGCGCCAGCGGAGGTCGGGCAGACAGGGGGCTTGGGCCTACGAACACCGGGGAGCTGTTTTTT
CDR3aa: CASGGRADRGLGPTNTGELFF

v_gene: TRBV4-1
j_gene: TRBJ2-2
abundance: .
d_gene: TRBD1
CDR3nt: TGCGCCAGCAGCCAAGAACAGGGGGCTATAGGGGAGCTGTTTTTT
CDR3aa: CASSQEQGAIGELFF

v_gene: TRBV5-5
j_gene: TRBJ2-7
abundance: .
d_gene: .
CDR3nt: TGTGCCAGCAGCCCGCTGGGGCTTTCATCAGGGGAGCAGTACTTC
CDR3aa: CASSPLGLSSGEQYF

v_gene: TRBV11-3
j_gene: TRBJ2-1
abundance: once
d_gene: .
CDR3nt: TGTGCCAGCAGCTTCGGCGGGTCCTACAATGAGCAGTTCTTC
CDR3aa: CASSFGGSYNEQFF

v_gene: TRBV7-8
j_gene: TRBJ1-2
abundance: .
d_gene: .
CDR3nt: TGTGCCAGCAGCGGCGCGGCCTTCGGCTATGGCTACACCTTC
CDR3aa: CASSGAAFGYGYTF

v_gene: TRBV5-5
j_gene: TRBJ1-1
abundance: .
d_gene: .
CDR3nt: TGTGCCAGCAGCTCAATGGCCACAGGGTCTACTGAAGCTTTCTTT
CDR3aa: CASSSMATGSTEAFF

v_gene: TRBV30
j_gene: TRBJ2-7
abundance: .
d_gene: TRBD1
CDR3nt: TGTGCCTGGAGGATCGCCGGGACAGGGGCCCAGGGGCAGTACTTC
CDR3aa: CAWRIAGTGAQGQYF

v_gene: TRBV25-1
j_gene: TRBJ1-2
abundance: .
d_gene: TRBD1
CDR3nt: TGTGCCAGCGGACCTAAGACAGGGGGGGCCTATGGCTACACCTTC
CDR3aa: CASGPKTGGAYGYTF

v_gene: TRBV4-2
j_gene: TRBJ2-7
abundance: .
d_gene: TRBD1
CDR3nt: TGTGCCAGCAGCCGCGAGGTTGGGTCAGGGGGCTCCTACGAGCAGTACTTC
CDR3aa: CASSREVGSGGSYEQYF

v_gene: TRBV7-9
j_gene: TRBJ2-5
abundance: .
d_gene: .
CDR3nt: TGTGCCAGCAGCCTATTAGGGGATCGAGAGACCCAGTACTTC
CDR3aa: CASSLLGDRETQYF

v_gene: TRBV6-5
j_gene: TRBJ1-3
abundance: .
d_gene: TRBD1
CDR3nt: TGTGCCAGCAGCCGTGACAGGGTCTCTGGAAACACCATATATTTT
CDR3aa: CASSRDRVSGNTIYF

v_gene: TRBV9
j_gene: TRBJ1-1
abundance: .
d_gene: TRBD1
CDR3nt: TGTGCCAGCAGCGCCCGACAGGGCGGCCCTGAAGCTTTCTTT
CDR3aa: CASSARQGGPEAFF

v_gene: TRBV7-2
j_gene: TRBJ2-7
abundance: .
d_gene: .
CDR3nt: TGTGCCAGCAGCTTAGCGGGGCAATCCTACGAGCAGTACTTC
CDR3aa: CASSLAGQSYEQYF